One sample yielded the 21 T cell receptor beta chains listed below, sequenced in a study of molecular identifiers for immune sequencing clone quantification. TCRdb fed the PCR reads into MiXCR, producing one record per CDR3 protein. This table has tens of thousands of distinct CDR3 sequences, over 15% appearing once. Specimen: naive CD8+ T cells from blood, with Jurkat cell RNA spiked in. Subset defined: FACS-sorted CD8+CD4-CCR7+CD45RA+ naive T cells. Receptor source: a human donor in good health. Some libraries in this study had Jurkat cell RNA spiked in.

This clonotype was detected many times. J is TRBJ1-5 and V is TRBV7-9; perhaps TRBD1 as D (5 bases). This CDR3 is 14 amino acids long. With 1 base removed from V and 5 bases from J, the gap between germline ends came to 9 bases. Germline loops: CDR1 SEHNR, CDR2 FQNEAQ (reference sequence). CDR3 in DNA: TGTGCCAGCAGCTTAGGGGGGGGGTATCAGCCCCAGCATTTT. Its protein is CASSLGGGYQPQHF.

This clonotype was recorded many times. The chain's CDR3 is CASSLAQGGMDTQYF. CDR3 nucleotide sequence: TGTGCCAGCAGCCTCGCTCAGGGAGGAATGGATACGCAGTATTTT. This chain connects TRBV27 to TRBJ2-3; TRBD2 might be the D (6 bases). Germline CDR1 reads MNHEY; CDR2 reads SMNVEV (reference sequence). The CDR3 runs 15 residues. V lost 6 bases, J lost 6 bases, and 19 bases lay in between.

The V call is TRBV7-8, the J call TRBJ2-1; 12 nucleotides line up with TRBD2. The V segment lost 5 bases and the J segment 9 bases; nucleotides outside the gene matches: 20. Germline values: CDR1 SGHVS, CDR2 FQNEAQ. The CDR3 contains 19 residues. CDR3 amino acids: CASSHRLAGAAPFLIEQFF. The CDR3 nucleotides read TGTGCCAGCAGCCACAGACTAGCGGGAGCCGCCCCTTTCCTGATTGAGCAGTTCTTC.

The chain combines TRBV12-3 or TRBV12-4 with TRBJ1-5; D perhaps matches TRBD1 (6 bases). Trimming shortened V by 6 bases and J by 0 bases, and 12 bases separated the two germline ends. This CDR3 contains 15 residues. This chain's CDR3 is CASRDRTHSNQPQHF. The CDR3 DNA follows: TGTGCCAGCAGAGACAGGACCCATAGCAATCAGCCCCAGCATTTT.

This clonotype was detected ten times or more. This chain links TRBV28 with TRBJ2-5, with 14 bases matching TRBD2. V dropped 7 bases and J dropped 5; count of bases not matched to a gene: 6. This CDR3 has 15 amino acids. Germline lookup yields CDR1 MDHEN and CDR2 SYDVKM. CDR3 sequence reads: CASTGTSGRGETQYF. The CDR3 bases are TGTGCCAGCACCGGGACTAGCGGGAGAGGCGAGACCCAGTACTTC.

In the case of this clonotype: Germline and junction disagree at one end, which may indicate a read error. J is TRBJ2-7 and V is TRBV7-9, with 7 bases identical to TRBD2. The CDR3 extends over 20 amino acids. CDR1 is SEHNR and CDR2 is FQNEAQ in the germline V gene (reference sequence). The CDR3 is CACSSPINLKTGGRSYEQYF. The CDR3 DNA sequence: TGTGCCTGCAGCTCACCGATCAATCTAAAGACTGGCGGGAGAAGTTACGAGCAGTACTTC.

In this sample, this clonotype turned up many times. This rearrangement joins TRBV4-3 to TRBJ2-7; 7 bases agree with TRBD1. The junction had 12 bases not matched to a gene; V was cut back by 4 bases and J by 6 bases. The CDR3 length is 15 residues. Per germline, CDR1 LGHNA and CDR2 YSLEER. CDR3 coding DNA: TGCGCCAGCAGCCCTGCCGTAGGACAGGCGCGCGAGCAGTACTTC. The encoded protein is CASSPAVGQAREQYF.

This clonotype was seen repeatedly, ten times or more. The rearrangement links TRBV27 to TRBJ2-3; D uncertain. V lost 6 bases to trimming and J lost 2 bases, with 12 bases between them. The CDR3 runs to 14 residues. Per germline, CDR1 MNHEY and CDR2 SMNVEV (reference sequence). The CDR3 DNA is TGTGCCAGCAGCTGGGGTCTGAACACAGATACGCAGTATTTT. It yields the protein CASSWGLNTDTQYF.

In the case of this clonotype: It is likely a read error, because the conserved phenylalanine at the end of the CDR3 is missing. J is TRBJ2-3 and V is TRBV3-1, with 10 bases lining up with TRBD2. This CDR3 spans 17 amino acids. Germline assignment: CDR1 LGHDT and CDR2 YNNKEL (reference sequence). CDR3 DNA sequence: TGTGCCGGCAGCCAAGCCCTAGCGGGAGAGAGCACAGATACGCAGTATTCT. It is translated as CAGSQALAGESTDTQYS.

This chain joins TRBV30 and TRBJ2-3, with TRBD1 as a possible D gene (5 bases). The CDR3 has 14 amino acids. Germline V gene lookup returns CDR1 GTSNPN and CDR2 SVGIG (reference sequence). CDR3 coding DNA: TGTGCATCCGCAGCCTTAGTGAGCACAGGTGCGCAGTATTTT. Protein product: CASAALVSTGAQYF.

There are many counts of this clonotype. V usage is TRBV20-1 and J usage is TRBJ1-2; TRBD1 might be the D (5 bases). Trimming stripped 0 bases from V and 8 bases from J, with 19 bases between. CDR1 is DFQATT and CDR2 is SNEGSKA in the germline V gene (reference sequence). CDR3 length: 15 residues. CDR3 in DNA: TGCAGTGCTAGAGACCTCCTTACAGGCTACCTGGGCTACACCTTC. Amino acids: CSARDLLTGYLGYTF.

For this clonotype: Because the CDR3 is missing its conserved closing phenylalanine or tryptophan, this is likely a read error. The chain couples TRBV7-2 to TRBJ2-3; D may match TRBD1 or TRBD2 (5 bases each). Germline values: CDR1 SGHTA, CDR2 FQGNSA. Trimming took off 4 bases at V and 2 bases at J, with 25 bases between the two ends. The CDR3 contains 19 residues. In DNA form, the CDR3 reads TGTGCCAGCAGCTCGCCAGTAATCGTTCGGGGCTTCCCCACAGATACGCAGTATCTT. Its protein is CASSSPVIVRGFPTDTQYL.

In its sample, this clonotype was seen many times. The chain carries TRBV20-1 and TRBJ2-1; TRBD2 aligns across 10 bases. V was pared by 5 bases and J by 9 bases, with 13 bases of the junction left unmatched. There are 15 residues in the CDR3. CDR1 DFQATT and CDR2 SNEGSKA come from the germline V gene (reference sequence). The CDR3 protein is CSASFLAGGEGEQFF. CDR3 nucleotide sequence: TGCAGTGCTTCCTTCTTAGCGGGAGGAGAGGGTGAGCAGTTCTTC.

On this clonotype itself: This clone may be a read error of a much larger clone one base away. Because the CDR3 is missing its conserved closing phenylalanine or tryptophan, this is likely a read error. V gene TRBV10-3 combines with J gene TRBJ2-7; D is possibly TRBD2 (6 bases). The V end lost 10 bases, the J end lost 5 bases, and 18 bases lay between the germline ends. CDR1 is ENHRY and CDR2 is SYGVKD in the germline V gene. The CDR3 has 13 amino acids. The CDR3 here is CATLSGVYDEQYS. The CDR3 nucleotides are TGTGCCACACTTTCGGGGGTATACGACGAGCAGTACTCC.

The sample holds many counts of this clonotype. The V gene is TRBV7-9, the J gene TRBJ2-7; the D gene is possibly TRBD2 (6 bases). The CDR3 consists of 19 residues. CDR1 and CDR2 (germline): SEHNR, FQNEAQ (reference sequence). Trimming shortened V by 0 bases and J by 2 bases, and 23 bases separated the two germline ends. CDR3 DNA: TGTGCCAGCAGCTTAGCGCGGGGCCCGAACGACTTCCGCGCCTACGAGCAGTACTTC. Translation gives CASSLARGPNDFRAYEQYF.

This clonotype was observed at least ten times. This chain uses TRBV5-1 with TRBJ1-2; a possible D gene is TRBD1 (6 bases). CDR3 length equals 14 residues. The V and J ends lost 2 bases and 1 base respectively, with 9 bases between them. Germline V gene lookup returns CDR1 SGHRS and CDR2 YFSETQ. The CDR3 is CASSFAGDNYGYTF. The CDR3, as DNA: TGCGCCAGCAGCTTTGCAGGGGATAACTATGGCTACACCTTC. Full variable domain (rest looked up from reference TRBV5-1 and TRBJ1-2): KAGVTQTPRYLIKTRGQQVTLSCSPISGHRSVSWYQQTPGQGLQFLFEYFSETQRNKGNFPGRFSGRQFSNSRSEMNVSTLELGDSALYLCASSFAGDNYGYTFGSGTRLTVV.

As for this clonotype: This may arise from a read error, as a much more abundant clone is one base away. The CDR3 region is CASSMIPAGGVSGANVLTF. In DNA form, the CDR3 reads TGTGCCAGCAGCATGATACCAGCGGGAGGGGTTTCTGGGGCCAACGTCCTGACTTTC. This rearrangement joins TRBV13 to TRBJ2-6; 10 nucleotides match TRBD2. The CDR3 sequence is 19 residues long. Germline CDR1 is PRHDT and CDR2 is FYEKMQ (reference sequence). The ends lost 5 bases at V and 1 base at J; junction bases unmatched: 11.

Notes on this clonotype: A much bigger clone sits one base away, suggesting this may be a read error. This chain links TRBV5-3 with TRBJ1-1, with TRBD1 matching over 8 bases. TRBV5-3 is assigned to the ORF class and has an uncertain function. CDR3 length equals 14 residues. The CDR3 region has the DNA TGTGCCAGCAGGGTTCAGGGGGCAAACACTGGAGCTTTCTTT. Residues: CASRVQGANTGAFF.

This clonotype has only a few counts. CDR3 DNA sequence: TGTGCCAGCCAGGGGCTAGCAGATACGCAGTATTTT. It yields the protein CASQGLADTQYF. This chain joins TRBV11-2 and TRBJ2-3; possible D gene TRBD1, 6 bases. CDR1 is SGHAT and CDR2 is FQNNGV in the germline V gene. There are 12 residues in the CDR3. The V end was cut by 8 bases, the J end by 4 bases, with 10 bases between. Supplemented by reference TRBV11-2 and TRBJ2-3, the full variable domain reads EAGVAQSPRYKIIEKRQSVAFWCNPISGHATLYWYQQILGQGPKLLIQFQNNGVVDDSQLPKDRFSAERLKGVDSTLKIQPAKLEDSAVYLCASQGLADTQYFGPGTRLTVL.

In this sample, this clonotype turned up many times. The chain is built from TRBV4-2 and TRBJ2-7, with D perhaps matching TRBD2 (5 bases). The CDR3 contains 16 residues. CDR1 and CDR2 (germline): LGHNA, YNFKEQ. The V and J ends lost 0 bases and 6 bases respectively, with 18 bases between them. The CDR3: CASSQDRYSGGGEQYF. CDR3 nucleotides: TGTGCCAGCAGCCAAGATAGGTACTCCGGAGGTGGCGAGCAGTACTTC.

On this clonotype itself: This clone may be a read error of a much larger clone one base away. This rearrangement joins TRBV4-3 to TRBJ2-5, with D hard to call. The CDR3 is 16 residues long. V dropped 0 bases and J dropped 2 bases, with 13 bases sitting between them. Germline V CDR1 and CDR2: LGHNA, YSLEER. The CDR3 DNA reads as TGCGCCAGCAGCCAAGATCGGCGGCGACAACAAGAGACCCAGTACTTC. It codes for CASSQDRRRQQETQYF.